Below are 30 T cell receptor beta chains sequenced from a single sample in a study of blood T cell repertoires in COVID-19. Method: immunoSEQ multiplex PCR; TCRdb's copy keeps in-frame clones and lacks some. The sample lists 80,000 to 100,000 clones; 80% were seen once. The specimen was peripheral blood. The receptors were sampled from a human donor in a cohort sampled during active COVID-19.

The chain has TRBV28 and TRBJ1-5; 7 nucleotides align to TRBD1. The ends lost 6 bases at V and 1 base at J; junction bases unmatched: 0. The germline V gene has CDR1 MDHEN and CDR2 SYDVKM. The CDR3 loop spans 13 amino acids. The CDR3 here is CASRDRSNQPQHF. CDR3 in DNA: TGTGCCAGCAGGGACAGGAGCAATCAGCCCCAGCATTTT.

The chain couples TRBV28 to TRBJ2-6; D might be TRBD1 (6 bases). CDR3 length equals 14 residues. Germline V gives CDR1 MDHEN, CDR2 SYDVKM. Trimming left V 3 bases short and J 15 bases short, with 18 bases between. CDR3 sequence (DNA): TGTGCCAGCAGTTTGGGCCAGGGGAAAGGGGGCCTGACTTTC. It yields the protein CASSLGQGKGGLTF.

The J gene is TRBJ1-1, the V gene TRBV27; D gene unclear. The CDR3 sequence is 13 residues long. V lost 9 bases and J lost 3, with 14 bases in between. CDR1 and CDR2 (germline): MNHEY, SMNVEV (reference sequence). The CDR3 spells CASRFNAYTEAFF. The CDR3 DNA sequence: TGTGCCAGTAGATTTAACGCATACACTGAAGCTTTCTTT.

This chain connects TRBV2 to TRBJ2-7; TRBD1 aligns across 9 bases. V lost 4 bases and J lost 5; bases outside the gene matches: 6. From germline, CDR1 is SNHLY and CDR2 FYNNEI. This CDR3 has 14 residues. For the CDR3, the DNA is TGTGCCAGCAGTGTTGACAGGGGGTCCCACGAGCAGTACTTC. This codes for CASSVDRGSHEQYF. The complete variable domain, with remaining parts taken from reference TRBV2 and TRBJ2-7, reads EPEVTQTPSHQVTQMGQEVILRCVPISNHLYFYWYRQILGQKVEFLVSFYNNEISEKSEIFDDQFSVERPDGSNFTLKIRSTKLEDSAMYFCASSVDRGSHEQYFGPGTRLTVT.

The rearrangement links TRBV18 to TRBJ1-6, with 7 bases that match TRBD1. Germline CDR1 and CDR2: KGHSH and LQKENI. V gave up 4 bases and J gave up 5 bases; unmatched junction bases: 5. This CDR3 spans 15 amino acids. The CDR3: CASSLGDSDNSPLHF. Written as DNA, the CDR3 is TGTGCCAGCTCACTAGGGGACAGTGATAATTCACCCCTCCACTTT.

The chain couples TRBV7-3 to TRBJ2-2, with TRBD2 identical over 7 bases. Trimming cost V 4 bases and J 4 bases; bases outside gene matches: 15. The length of the CDR3 is 18 residues. Germline loops: CDR1 SGHTA, CDR2 FQGTGA. DNA of the CDR3: TGTGCCAGCAGCTACCTCCCGACAGACTGGGGGGGCACCGGGGAGCTGTTTTTT. This encodes CASSYLPTDWGGTGELFF. The variable domain in full, completed from reference TRBV7-3 and TRBJ2-2, reads GAGVSQTPSNKVTEKGKYVELRCDPISGHTALYWYRQSLGQGPEFLIYFQGTGAADDSGLPNDRFFAVRPEGSVSTLKIQRTERGDSAVYLCASSYLPTDWGGTGELFFGEGSRLTVL.

The chain is built from TRBV27 and TRBJ2-7, with a weak D call TRBD2 (6 bases). The CDR3 loop spans 15 amino acids. Germline V gives CDR1 MNHEY, CDR2 SMNVEV (reference sequence). V was clipped by 3 bases and J by 0 bases, with 12 bases between them. CDR3 nucleotides: TGTGCCAGCAGTTTTAAGGAGGGTCCCTCCTACGAGCAGTACTTC. Its protein product is CASSFKEGPSYEQYF.

Regarding this clone: Different DNA sequences within this sample yield the same CDR3. V usage is TRBV18 and J usage is TRBJ2-7, with 10 positions matching TRBD1. Germline values: CDR1 KGHSH, CDR2 LQKENI. This CDR3 is built from 14 residues. V was pared by 3 bases and J by 4 bases, with 3 bases of the junction left unmatched. The CDR3 nucleotides are TGTGCCAGCTCACCCGGGACAGGGGAGTACGAGCAGTACTTC. This translates into CASSPGTGEYEQYF.

The V call is TRBV6-5, the J call TRBJ1-3; perhaps TRBD1 as D (6 bases). The CDR3 has 14 amino acids. The V end lost 6 bases, the J end lost 8 bases, and 17 bases lay between the germline ends. CDR1 MNHEY and CDR2 SVGAGI come from the germline V gene. CDR3 coding DNA: TGTGCCAGCAGAGAGCCGGGCAGGGGACACACCATATATTTT. Its translation is CASREPGRGHTIYF.

About this clone: The sample holds other DNA sequences that translate to the same CDR3. The chain joins TRBV3-1 (or the pseudogene TRBV3-2) to TRBJ2-7; D ambiguous. Deletions cut 2 bases from V and 4 bases from J, with 6 bases between. Per germline, CDR1 LGHDT and CDR2 YNNKEL (reference sequence). This CDR3 is 12 amino acids long. The DNA of the CDR3 is TGTGCCAGCAGCCAATCCGGTTACGAGCAGTACTTC. The encoded protein is CASSQSGYEQYF.

CDR3 amino acids: CAWSVLPGGGNYGYTF. In DNA, the CDR3 is TGTGCCTGGAGTGTACTCCCGGGTGGGGGCAACTATGGCTACACCTTC. The V and J genes are TRBV30 and TRBJ1-2; possibly TRBD1 for D (6 bases). Germline V gives CDR1 GTSNPN, CDR2 SVGIG (reference sequence). The CDR3 has 16 amino acids. Deletions cut 0 bases from V and 2 bases from J, with 16 bases between.

The chain recombines TRBV2 with TRBJ1-2, with D hard to call. CDR1 and CDR2 (germline): SNHLY, FYNNEI. The CDR3 contains 15 residues. V was cut by 3 bases and J by 8 bases, with 19 bases left in between. CDR3 amino acids: CASSDRVGRTGGYTF. CDR3 in DNA: TGTGCCAGCAGTGACCGTGTGGGGAGGACGGGGGGCTACACCTTC.

This sequence joins TRBV11-3 and TRBJ2-7; 7 bases line up with TRBD1. Germline-derived CDR1 and CDR2 are SGHNT and YENEEA. The V and J ends lost 3 bases and 2 bases, in that order; junction bases with no gene match: 10. There are 16 residues in the CDR3. The CDR3 loop reads CASSFNKGARAYEQYF. The CDR3 DNA is TGTGCCAGCAGCTTTAACAAGGGGGCCCGCGCCTACGAGCAGTACTTC.

The chain couples TRBV15 to TRBJ2-7, with 8 bases aligning to TRBD2. Germline values: CDR1 LNHNV, CDR2 YYDKDF (reference sequence). The CDR3 length is 15 residues. V was clipped by 1 base and J by 2 bases; unmatched bases: 4. CDR3: CATSRAFGRAYEQYF. The CDR3 region has the DNA TGTGCCACCAGCAGAGCTTTCGGGAGGGCCTACGAGCAGTACTTC.

CDR3 region: CASSLHGQGNQPQHF. The CDR3 DNA reads TGTGCCAGCAGCTTACACGGACAGGGCAATCAGCCCCAGCATTTT. The chain employs TRBV7-2 and TRBJ1-5, with 7 nucleotides matching TRBD1. This CDR3 has 15 amino acids. J was trimmed by 2 bases and V by 2 bases; bases with no gene match: 3. Germline values: CDR1 SGHTA, CDR2 FQGNSA.

The chain couples TRBV6-5 to TRBJ2-7, with a weak D call TRBD1 (5 bases). Germline CDR1 MNHEY, CDR2 SVGAGI. The CDR3 has 15 residues. Trimming pared 0 bases from V and 1 base from J, leaving 10 bases between. The CDR3 reads CASSYSEGQSYEQYF. The CDR3 DNA reads TGTGCCAGCAGTTACTCGGAAGGACAATCCTACGAGCAGTACTTC.

The chain carries TRBV30 and TRBJ1-2; no clear D gene. In germline, CDR1 is GTSNPN, CDR2 SVGIG (reference sequence). V was cut by 0 bases and J by 8 bases, with 19 bases left in between. There are 15 residues in the CDR3. DNA for the CDR3: TGTGCCTGGAGTGTAGTAGGTGGTTTCCGGGAAGGCTACACCTTC. Protein: CAWSVVGGFREGYTF.

This chain connects TRBV10-3 to TRBJ1-3, with D uncertain. The V end was cut by 3 bases, the J end by 0 bases, with 9 bases between. The germline V gene has CDR1 ENHRY and CDR2 SYGVKD. This CDR3 comprises 15 residues. The CDR3 DNA follows: TGTGCCATCAGTGAAGAGAGAGCCTCTGGAAACACCATATATTTT. It specifies CAISEERASGNTIYF.

The V call is TRBV20-1, the J call TRBJ1-5; D remains unclear. Trimming took off 3 bases at V and 7 bases at J, with 4 bases between the two ends. This CDR3 contains 10 residues. Germline CDR1 reads DFQATT; CDR2 reads SNEGSKA (reference sequence). The CDR3 loop is CSASSQPQHF. CDR3 DNA: TGCAGTGCTAGTTCGCAGCCCCAGCATTTT.

This CDR3 is CASSQLGANVLTF. CDR3 DNA: TGCGCCAGCAGCCAACTGGGGGCCAACGTCCTGACTTTC. The V call is TRBV4-1, the J call TRBJ2-6; D unclear. The CDR3 has 13 amino acids. Germline lookup yields CDR1 MGHRA and CDR2 YSYEKL. Trimming took off 2 bases at V and 4 bases at J, with 3 bases between the two ends.

This chain connects TRBV19 to TRBJ1-5, with 7 nucleotides matching TRBD1. Germline assignment: CDR1 LNHDA and CDR2 SQIVND (reference sequence). Losses at the gene ends were 4 bases for V and 1 base for J; bases not matched to a gene: 13. The CDR3 is made up of 18 amino acids. The CDR3 spells CASSKSRQGISSNQPQHF. CDR3 DNA sequence: TGTGCCAGTAGTAAAAGTCGACAGGGAATTTCGAGCAATCAGCCCCAGCATTTT.

The chain combines TRBV9 with TRBJ2-7; the D gene is possibly TRBD1 (6 bases). Trimming removed 0 bases from V and 2 bases from J, with 12 bases in between. CDR1 and CDR2 (germline): SGDLS, YYNGEE. The CDR3 extends over 15 amino acids. This CDR3 is CASSVETGPTYEQYF. The CDR3 region has the DNA TGTGCCAGCAGCGTAGAGACAGGTCCTACCTACGAGCAGTACTTC.

This clone was found a few times. This chain links TRBV28 with TRBJ2-7; D is ambiguous. Germline assignment: CDR1 MDHEN and CDR2 SYDVKM. Trimming removed 6 bases at V and 3 bases at J, with 15 bases between. The CDR3 length is 14 residues. This chain's CDR3 is CASSTPSVFYEQYF. The CDR3 region has the DNA TGTGCCAGCAGCACCCCATCGGTCTTCTACGAGCAGTACTTC.

The CDR3 DNA sequence: TGTGCCAGCACAGGGGGCTTTAACACTGAAGCTTTCTTT. This sequence encodes CASTGGFNTEAFF. The rearrangement joins TRBV2 to TRBJ1-1; 8 bases are shared with TRBD1. CDR1 is SNHLY and CDR2 is FYNNEI in the germline V gene. V was clipped by 7 bases and J by 2 bases; unmatched bases: 3. The CDR3 covers 13 residues.

The V and J genes are TRBV3-1 (or the pseudogene TRBV3-2) and TRBJ2-7, with 7 positions matching TRBD2. The CDR3 runs 15 residues. Losses at the gene ends were 1 base for V and 3 bases for J; bases not matched to a gene: 6. CDR1 is LGHDT, CDR2 YNNKEL, per germline (reference sequence). The CDR3 nucleotides are TGTGCCAGCAGCCAAGCTCTAGCGGCTTACTACGAGCAGTACTTC. Translating gives CASSQALAAYYEQYF.

This chain joins TRBV6-5 and TRBJ2-7, with a weak D call TRBD1 (7 bases). With 6 bases removed from V and 2 bases from J, the gap between germline ends came to 17 bases. This CDR3 spans 15 amino acids. Per the germline V gene, CDR1 is MNHEY and CDR2 is SVGAGI. CDR3 sequence (DNA): TGTGCCAGCAGAAAACAAACAGGGGAGGCCTACGAGCAGTACTTC. Its protein is CASRKQTGEAYEQYF.

The rearrangement links TRBV6-5 to TRBJ2-7, with a weak D call TRBD2 (6 bases). Germline assignment: CDR1 MNHEY and CDR2 SVGAGI. The V end was cut by 11 bases, the J end by 5 bases, with 13 bases between. This CDR3 region has 11 residues. CDR3 in amino acids: CAEGLSHEQYF. CDR3 coding DNA: TGTGCCGAGGGACTGTCGCACGAGCAGTACTTC.

The chain couples TRBV28 to TRBJ2-7; D not certain. The CDR3 length is 13 residues. CDR1 and CDR2 (germline): MDHEN, SYDVKM. V was shortened by 2 bases and J by 2 bases, with 7 bases between the two germline ends. The CDR3 protein is CASSLGSPYEQYF. The CDR3, as DNA: TGTGCCAGCAGTTTAGGCAGTCCCTACGAGCAGTACTTC.

The rearrangement joins TRBV10-3 to TRBJ1-3; tentative D call: TRBD1 (6 bases). The CDR3 sequence is 14 residues long. Per germline, CDR1 ENHRY and CDR2 SYGVKD. The V end lost 3 bases, the J end lost 5 bases, and 11 bases lay between the germline ends. CDR3 in DNA: TGTGCCATCAGTGATTCAGGGGATCGAAACACCATATATTTT. Protein product: CAISDSGDRNTIYF.

The chain joins TRBV5-6 to TRBJ1-1, with D possibly TRBD1 on 6 matching bases. Germline CDR1 is SGHDT and CDR2 is YYEEEE. The CDR3 runs to 15 residues. V was shortened by 4 bases and J by 10 bases, with 23 bases between the two germline ends. CDR3 sequence reads: CASSQRTALGRGAFF. In DNA form, the CDR3 reads TGTGCCAGCAGCCAGCGGACAGCTCTGGGACGGGGAGCTTTCTTT.